Following are 4 T cell receptor beta chains from one sample sequenced in a study of blood T cell repertoires in COVID-19. TCRdb's table, derived via immunoSEQ multiplex PCR, lists solely in-frame clones and lacks some. The sample lists 75,000 to 95,000 clones, 70% to 85% occurring once. The specimen was peripheral blood. These receptor sequences come from a man aged 60 to 69 with acute or convalescent COVID-19.

The rearrangement joins TRBV6-1 to TRBJ1-4; D possibly corresponds to TRBD1 (6 bases). Looked up from germline, CDR1 is MNHNS and CDR2 is SASEGT. CDR3 size: 16 residues. V was shortened by 3 bases and J by 1 base, with 12 bases between the two germline ends. CDR3 DNA sequence: TGTGCCAGCAGTGAGGCACGAGGGGGAACTAATGAAAAACTGTTTTTT. Protein: CASSEARGGTNEKLFF.

The rearrangement uses TRBV7-9 and TRBJ2-6; D is unclear. CDR1 is SEHNR, CDR2 FQNEAQ, per germline (reference sequence). CDR3 length: 15 residues. V was trimmed by 5 bases and J by 2 bases, leaving 10 bases between them. This CDR3 is CASSPGPTGANVLTF. The DNA of the CDR3 is TGTGCCAGCAGCCCAGGCCCGACTGGGGCCAACGTCCTGACTTTC. Variable domain in full (rest from reference TRBV7-9 and TRBJ2-6): DTGVSQNPRHKITKRGQNVTFRCDPISEHNRLYWYRQTLGQGPEFLTYFQNEAQLEKSRLLSDRFSAERPKGSFSTLEIQRTEQGDSAMYLCASSPGPTGANVLTFGAGSRLTVL.

This clone was counted once. The V and J genes are TRBV5-6 and TRBJ1-5; D is uncertain. The germline CDR1 and CDR2 sequences are SGHDT and YYEEEE. V was cut by 3 bases and J by 5 bases, with 18 bases left in between. This CDR3 contains 16 residues. CDR3 protein: CASSSRTHSGDQPQHF. In DNA, the CDR3 is TGTGCCAGCAGCTCCAGGACTCACAGTGGAGATCAGCCCCAGCATTTT.

This rearrangement joins TRBV5-6 to TRBJ2-7; tentative D call: TRBD1 (5 bases). Deletions cut 4 bases from V and 3 bases from J, with 20 bases between. CDR1 is SGHDT, CDR2 YYEEEE, per germline. This CDR3 spans 16 amino acids. The CDR3 loop reads CASSTYRNLGVYEQYV. CDR3 bases: TGTGCCAGCAGCACCTACCGGAATCTAGGGGTCTACGAGCAGTACGTC.